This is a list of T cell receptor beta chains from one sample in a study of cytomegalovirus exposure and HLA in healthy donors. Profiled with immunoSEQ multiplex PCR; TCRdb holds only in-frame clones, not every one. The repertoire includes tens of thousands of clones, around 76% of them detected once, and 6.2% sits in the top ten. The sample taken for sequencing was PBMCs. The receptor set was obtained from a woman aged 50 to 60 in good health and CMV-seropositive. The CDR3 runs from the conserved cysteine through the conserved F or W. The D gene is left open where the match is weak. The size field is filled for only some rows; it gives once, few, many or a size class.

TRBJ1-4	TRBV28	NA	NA	TGTGCCAGCAGTGCCGGGACAACCGAAAAACTGTTTTTT	CASSAGTTEKLFF
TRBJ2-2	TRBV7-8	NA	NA	TGTGCCAGCACCCATCGAGGCAGCGGGACCGGGGAGCTGTTTTTT	CASTHRGSGTGELFF
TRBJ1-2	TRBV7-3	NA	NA	TGTGCCAGCAGCCCAACCCCCCAGGGATATGGCTACACCTTC	CASSPTPQGYGYTF
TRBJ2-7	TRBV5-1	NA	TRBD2	TGCGCCAGCAGCTACGGGACTAGCGTCTACGAGCAGTACTTC	CASSYGTSVYEQYF
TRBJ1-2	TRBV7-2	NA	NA	TGTGCCAGCAGCTTACAAATACTTCCCGTCGGGGGCTACACCTTC	CASSLQILPVGGYTF
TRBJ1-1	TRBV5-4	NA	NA	TGTGCCAGCAGCTGGAGGGGGAACACTGAAGCTTTCTTT	CASSWRGNTEAFF
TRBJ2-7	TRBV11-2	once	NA	TGTGCCAGCAGTTGGGCCGTGAGCTCCTACGAGCAGTACTTC	CASSWAVSSYEQYF
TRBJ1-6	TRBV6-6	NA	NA	TGTGCCAGCAGGCACGGCTTGGGGGCCCACTTT	CASRHGLGAHF
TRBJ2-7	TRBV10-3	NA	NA	TGTGCCATCAAACCTTCCGGGACAACGGGCGAGCAGTACTTC	CAIKPSGTTGEQYF
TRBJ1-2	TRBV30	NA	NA	TGTGCCTGGACAAGAGGAGGGGCCTATGGCTACACCTTC	CAWTRGGAYGYTF
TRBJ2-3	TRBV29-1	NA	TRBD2	TGCAGCGTTGAAGATCGGGAGGGTGCAGATACGCAGTATTTT	CSVEDREGADTQYF
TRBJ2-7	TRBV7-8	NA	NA	TGTGCCAGCAGCTTAACAACCTACGAGCAGTACTTC	CASSLTTYEQYF
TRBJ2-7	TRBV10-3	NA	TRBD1	TGTGCCATCAGTGGATCCGGGACAGGGTACGAGCAGTACTTC	CAISGSGTGYEQYF
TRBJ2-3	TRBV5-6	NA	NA	TGTGCCAGCAGCTTGGACGGGGCAGGGGCGATGGATACGCAGTATTTT	CASSLDGAGAMDTQYF
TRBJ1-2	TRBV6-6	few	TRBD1	TGTGCCAACCGACAGGGGCTTAACTATGGCTACACCTTC	CANRQGLNYGYTF
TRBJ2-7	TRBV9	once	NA	TGTGCCAGCAGCGCAGAAAGCTACGAGCAGTACTTC	CASSAESYEQYF
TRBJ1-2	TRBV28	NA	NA	TGTGCCAGCAGTCCCCAGGGGTCCTGGAATGGCTACACCTTC	CASSPQGSWNGYTF
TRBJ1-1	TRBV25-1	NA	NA	TGTGCCAGCAGTGAGACAGGTAGATTGAACACTGAAGCTTTCTTT	CASSETGRLNTEAFF
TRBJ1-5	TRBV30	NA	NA	TGTGCCTGGAGCCACGAGGGGGAACAGCCCCAGCATTTT	CAWSHEGEQPQHF
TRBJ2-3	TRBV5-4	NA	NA	TGTGCCAGCAGCGGAGCCCTGGATACGCAGTATTTT	CASSGALDTQYF
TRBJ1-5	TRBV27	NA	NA	TGTGCCAGCAAGTTGTGGACTTCTAGCAATCAGCCCCAGCATTTT	CASKLWTSSNQPQHF
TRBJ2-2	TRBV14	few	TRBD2	TGTGCCAGCTCCCCTTGGGCTAGCGGGAGCGGGGAGCTGTTTTTT	CASSPWASGSGELFF
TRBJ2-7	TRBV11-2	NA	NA	TGTGCCAGCAGCTTAGTAACCGGGCCTCGGGGCGAGCAGTACTTC	CASSLVTGPRGEQYF
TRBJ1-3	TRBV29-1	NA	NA	TGCAGCGGCACCTTGAGCTCTGGAAACACCATATATTTT	CSGTLSSGNTIYF
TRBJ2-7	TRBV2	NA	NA	TGTGCCAGCAGATCAGTCATAAGGGGATCCGAGCAGTACTTC	CASRSVIRGSEQYF
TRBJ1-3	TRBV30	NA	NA	TGTGCCTGGAGTGTAGGGAGTAACACCATATATTTT	CAWSVGSNTIYF
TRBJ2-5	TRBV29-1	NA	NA	TGCAGCGTTGACATCAGTCAACAAGAGACCCAGTACTTC	CSVDISQQETQYF
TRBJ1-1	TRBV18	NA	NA	TGTGCCAGCTCACCACCGTCCCAGGGGAACACTGAAGCTTTCTTT	CASSPPSQGNTEAFF
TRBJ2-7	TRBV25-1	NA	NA	TGTGCCAGCAGTGACATCTACGAGCAGTACTTC	CASSDIYEQYF
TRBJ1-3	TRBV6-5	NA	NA	TGTGCCAGCAGTTCAGGACTGAACCTTGGAAACACCATATATTTT	CASSSGLNLGNTIYF
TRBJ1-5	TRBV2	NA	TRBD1	TGTGCCAGCAAGACAGGGAATCAGCCCCAGCATTTT	CASKTGNQPQHF
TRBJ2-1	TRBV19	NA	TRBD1	TGTGCCAGTAGTGTTCCGGGACAGGGGCCCAATGAGCAGTTCTTC	CASSVPGQGPNEQFF
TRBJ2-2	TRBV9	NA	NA	TGTGCCAGCAGCCAAACAGCGAACACCGGGGAGCTGTTTTTT	CASSQTANTGELFF
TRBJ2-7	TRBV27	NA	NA	TGTGCCAGCAGTGCGGGGAGACCCTACGAGCAGTACTTC	CASSAGRPYEQYF
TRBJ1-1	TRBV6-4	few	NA	TGTGCCACCTCGACAGGCATGAACACTGAAGCTTTCTTT	CATSTGMNTEAFF
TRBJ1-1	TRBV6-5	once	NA	TGTGCCAGCAGAGTCACAGGGATAGTAAACACTGAAGCTTTCTTT	CASRVTGIVNTEAFF
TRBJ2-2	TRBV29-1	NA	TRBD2	TGCAGCGTTGAAATCCTAGCGGGAGGGAGGACCGGGGAGCTGTTTTTT	CSVEILAGGRTGELFF
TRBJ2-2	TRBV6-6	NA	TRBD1	TGTGCCAGCAGTCCCAGGGGGATTGCGTCCGGGGAGCTGTTTTTT	CASSPRGIASGELFF
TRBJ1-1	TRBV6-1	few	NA	TGTGCCAGCAGTTTCCAGGGGCTCCACGGTGCTTTT	CASSFQGLHGAF
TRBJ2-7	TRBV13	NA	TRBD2	TGTGCCAGCACTAGCGGGAGGGCCCTCGAGCAGTACTTC	CASTSGRALEQYF
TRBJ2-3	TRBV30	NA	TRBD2	TGTGCCTGGAGGGGACTAGCTAGTAATACGCAGTATTTT	CAWRGLASNTQYF
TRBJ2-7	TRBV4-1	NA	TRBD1	TGCGCCAGCAGCCAGCCGGGACAGATGAACTACGAGCAGTACTTC	CASSQPGQMNYEQYF
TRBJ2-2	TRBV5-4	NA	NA	TGTGCCAGCAGCTTGGATCAAAACACCGGGGAGCTGTTTTTT	CASSLDQNTGELFF
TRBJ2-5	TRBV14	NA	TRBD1	TGTGCCAGCAGCCTGCTACCGGGACAGGGGGCTGAGACCCAGTACTTC	CASSLLPGQGAETQYF
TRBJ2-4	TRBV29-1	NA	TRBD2	TGCAGCGCCATGGGACTAGCGGGAGGCGGTCCCAAAAACATTCAGTACTTC	CSAMGLAGGGPKNIQYF
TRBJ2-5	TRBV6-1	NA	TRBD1	TGTGCCAGCAAATCCCGGGACAGACAACAAGAGACCCAGTACTTC	CASKSRDRQQETQYF
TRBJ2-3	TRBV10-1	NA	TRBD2	TGCGCCAGCAGCGGGACTAGCGGGAGGCTTCCCATCACAGATACGCAGTATTTT	CASSGTSGRLPITDTQYF
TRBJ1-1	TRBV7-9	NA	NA	TGTTCCAGCAGCTTTGGCAGGGACACTGAAGCTTTCTTT	CSSSFGRDTEAFF
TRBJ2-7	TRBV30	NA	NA	TGTGCCTGGAGTGTGTGGGCCCAGTCCTACGAGCAGTACTTC	CAWSVWAQSYEQYF
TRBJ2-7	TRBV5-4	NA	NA	TGTGCCAGCAGCTTGTGGGGGGAATCCTACGAGCAGTACTTC	CASSLWGESYEQYF
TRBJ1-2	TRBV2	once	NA	TGTGCCAGCAGTCCAGGAAGTCACCTGAACTATGGCTACACCTTC	CASSPGSHLNYGYTF
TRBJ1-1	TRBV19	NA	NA	TGTGCCACGTCGACTGGGACTGAAGCTTTCTTT	CATSTGTEAFF
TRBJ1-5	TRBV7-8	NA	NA	TGTGCCAGCAGCTTAGCCGCGACAGGTTTCAATCAGCCCCAGCATTTT	CASSLAATGFNQPQHF
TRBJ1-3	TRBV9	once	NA	TGTGCCAGCAGCGTAGGCGGAGGCCGCTCTGGAAACACCATATATTTT	CASSVGGGRSGNTIYF